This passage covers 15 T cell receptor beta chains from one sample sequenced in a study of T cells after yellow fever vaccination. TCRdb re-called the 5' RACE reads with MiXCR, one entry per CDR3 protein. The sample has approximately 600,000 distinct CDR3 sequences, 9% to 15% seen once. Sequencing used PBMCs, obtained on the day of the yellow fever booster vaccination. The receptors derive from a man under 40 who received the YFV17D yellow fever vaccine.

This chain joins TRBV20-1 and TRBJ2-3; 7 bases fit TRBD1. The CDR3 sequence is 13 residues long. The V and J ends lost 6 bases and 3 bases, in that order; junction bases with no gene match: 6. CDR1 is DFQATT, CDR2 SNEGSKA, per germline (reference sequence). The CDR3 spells CSAGDSQTDTQYF. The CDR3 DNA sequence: TGCAGTGCAGGGGACAGCCAAACAGATACGCAGTATTTT.

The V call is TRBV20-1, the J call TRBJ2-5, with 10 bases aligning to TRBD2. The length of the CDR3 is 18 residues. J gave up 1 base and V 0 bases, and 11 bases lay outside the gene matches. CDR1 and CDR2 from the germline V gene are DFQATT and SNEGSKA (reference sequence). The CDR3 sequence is CSARDRLAGEPPQETQYF. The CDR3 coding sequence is TGCAGTGCTAGAGATCGTCTAGCGGGAGAACCCCCCCAAGAGACCCAGTACTTC.

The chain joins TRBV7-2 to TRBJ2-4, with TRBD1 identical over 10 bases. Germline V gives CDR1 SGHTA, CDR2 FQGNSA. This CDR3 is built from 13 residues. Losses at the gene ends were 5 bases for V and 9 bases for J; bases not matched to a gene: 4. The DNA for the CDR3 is TGTGCCAGCAGCGCGGGACAGGGGTTCATTCAGTACTTC. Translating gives CASSAGQGFIQYF. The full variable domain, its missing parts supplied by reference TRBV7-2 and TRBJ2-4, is GAGVSQSPSNKVTEKGKDVELRCDPISGHTALYWYRQSLGQGLEFLIYFQGNSAPDKSGLPSDRFSAERTGGSVSTLTIQRTQQEDSAVYLCASSAGQGFIQYFGAGTRLSVL.

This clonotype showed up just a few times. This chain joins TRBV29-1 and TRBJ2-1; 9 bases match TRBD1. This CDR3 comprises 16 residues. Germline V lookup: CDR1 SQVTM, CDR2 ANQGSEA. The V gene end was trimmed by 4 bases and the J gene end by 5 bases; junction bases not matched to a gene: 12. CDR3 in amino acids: CSVGGTGLRPDNEQFF. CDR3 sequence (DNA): TGCAGCGTTGGGGGGACAGGGCTACGACCGGACAATGAGCAGTTCTTC.

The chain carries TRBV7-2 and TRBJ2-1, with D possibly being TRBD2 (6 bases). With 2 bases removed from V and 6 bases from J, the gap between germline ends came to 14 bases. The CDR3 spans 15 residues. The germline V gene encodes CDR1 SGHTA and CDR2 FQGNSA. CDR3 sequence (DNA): TGTGCCAGCAGCTTACTCTGGGGGGAATCCAATGAGCAGTTCTTC. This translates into CASSLLWGESNEQFF. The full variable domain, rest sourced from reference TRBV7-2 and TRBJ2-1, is GAGVSQSPSNKVTEKGKDVELRCDPISGHTALYWYRQSLGQGLEFLIYFQGNSAPDKSGLPSDRFSAERTGGSVSTLTIQRTQQEDSAVYLCASSLLWGESNEQFFGPGTRLTVL.

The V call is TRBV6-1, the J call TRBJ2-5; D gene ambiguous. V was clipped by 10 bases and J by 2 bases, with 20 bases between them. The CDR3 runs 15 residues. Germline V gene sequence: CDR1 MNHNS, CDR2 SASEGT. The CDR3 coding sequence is TGTGCCACCTCTCCAGGCCTCGTTTCTCAAGAGACCCAGTACTTC. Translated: CATSPGLVSQETQYF.

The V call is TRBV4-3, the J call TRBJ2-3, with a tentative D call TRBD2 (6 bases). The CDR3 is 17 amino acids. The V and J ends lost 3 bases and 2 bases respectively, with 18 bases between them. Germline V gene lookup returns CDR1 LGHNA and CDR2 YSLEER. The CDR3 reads CASSHLGNGGTTDTQYF. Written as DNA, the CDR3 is TGCGCCAGCAGCCACCTGGGAAACGGCGGGACCACAGATACGCAGTATTTT.

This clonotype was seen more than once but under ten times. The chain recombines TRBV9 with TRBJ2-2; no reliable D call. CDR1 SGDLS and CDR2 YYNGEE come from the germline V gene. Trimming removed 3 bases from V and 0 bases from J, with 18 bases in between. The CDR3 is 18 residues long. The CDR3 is CASSARPGGYANTGELFF. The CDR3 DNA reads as TGTGCCAGCAGCGCGAGACCGGGCGGATACGCGAACACCGGGGAGCTGTTTTTT.

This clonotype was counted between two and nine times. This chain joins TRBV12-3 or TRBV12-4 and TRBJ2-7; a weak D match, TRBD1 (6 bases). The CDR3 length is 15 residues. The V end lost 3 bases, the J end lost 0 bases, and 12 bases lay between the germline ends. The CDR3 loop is CASSFDTGSSYEQYF. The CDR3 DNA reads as TGTGCCAGCAGTTTCGATACAGGGAGCTCCTACGAGCAGTACTTC.

The CDR3 is CATSTRGPGADTQYF. DNA for the CDR3: TGTGCCACCAGTACCAGGGGGCCTGGGGCAGATACGCAGTATTTT. The rearrangement joins TRBV24-1 to TRBJ2-3; 8 positions agree with TRBD1. Germline lookup yields CDR1 KGHDR and CDR2 SFDVKD. The CDR3 is 15 residues long. Trimming removed 6 bases from V and 4 bases from J; junction bases left unmatched: 8.

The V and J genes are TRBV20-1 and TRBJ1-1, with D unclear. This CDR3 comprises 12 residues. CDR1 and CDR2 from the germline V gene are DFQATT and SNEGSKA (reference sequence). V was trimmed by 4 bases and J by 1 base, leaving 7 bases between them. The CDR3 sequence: CSAMVANTEAFF. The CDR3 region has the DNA TGCAGTGCTATGGTCGCGAACACTGAAGCTTTCTTT.

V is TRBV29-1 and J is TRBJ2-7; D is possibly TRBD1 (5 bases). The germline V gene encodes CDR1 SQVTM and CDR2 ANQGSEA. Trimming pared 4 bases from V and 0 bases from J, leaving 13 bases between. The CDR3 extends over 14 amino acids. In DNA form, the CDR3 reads TGCAGCGTTGCTTGGACGGACAACTCCTACGAGCAGTACTTC. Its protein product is CSVAWTDNSYEQYF.

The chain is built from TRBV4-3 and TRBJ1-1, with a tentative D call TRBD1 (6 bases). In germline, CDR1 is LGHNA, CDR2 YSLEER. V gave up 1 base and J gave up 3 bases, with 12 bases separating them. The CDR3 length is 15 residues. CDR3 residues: CASSQGGGGYTEAFF. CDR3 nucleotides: TGCGCCAGCAGCCAAGGAGGGGGGGGCTACACTGAAGCTTTCTTT.

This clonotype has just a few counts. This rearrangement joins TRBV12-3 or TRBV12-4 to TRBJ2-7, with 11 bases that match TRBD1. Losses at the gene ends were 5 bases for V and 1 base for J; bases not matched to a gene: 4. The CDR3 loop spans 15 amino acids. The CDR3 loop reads CASSRGTGGSYEQYF. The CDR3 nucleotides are TGTGCCAGCAGTCGCGGGACAGGGGGTTCCTACGAGCAGTACTTC.

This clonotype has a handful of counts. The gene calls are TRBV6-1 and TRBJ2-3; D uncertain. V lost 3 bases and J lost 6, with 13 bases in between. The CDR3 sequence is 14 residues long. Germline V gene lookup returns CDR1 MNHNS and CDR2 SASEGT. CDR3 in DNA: TGTGCCAGCAGTGAGTCGTCCCTGGGGGATACGCAGTATTTT. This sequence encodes CASSESSLGDTQYF.